One and the same sample provided the 5 T cell receptor beta chains below, sequenced in a study of blood T cell repertoires in COVID-19. Data came from immunoSEQ multiplex PCR; TCRdb stores just in-frame clones and leaves some out. The table lists approximately 100,000 clones, over 75% of them singletons, with 4.4% in the top ten. The sequenced sample consisted of peripheral blood. The receptor source for this set is a man between 60 and 75 years old with acute or convalescent COVID-19.

The chain employs TRBV10-3 and TRBJ2-2; D might be TRBD2 (5 bases). The CDR3 has 15 amino acids. The germline CDR1 and CDR2 sequences are ENHRY and SYGVKD. Trimming removed 1 base at V and 6 bases at J, with 12 bases between. This chain's CDR3 is CAISEFVGEAGELFF. The CDR3 DNA follows: TGTGCCATCAGTGAGTTCGTGGGAGAGGCCGGGGAGCTGTTTTTT.

The rearrangement joins TRBV11-2 to TRBJ1-1, with TRBD1 as a possible D gene (5 bases). There are 13 residues in the CDR3. Germline V gene data show CDR1 as SGHAT and CDR2 as FQNNGV. The ends were cut back, 5 bases at V and 6 bases at J, with 13 bases in the middle. This chain's CDR3 is CASSQSGGPEAFF. CDR3 coding DNA: TGTGCCAGCAGCCAGTCGGGGGGACCTGAAGCTTTCTTT.

The chain recombines TRBV10-3 with TRBJ2-1, with 10 positions matching TRBD2. The CDR3 loop spans 15 amino acids. From germline, CDR1 is ENHRY and CDR2 SYGVKD. Trimming removed 3 bases from V and 8 bases from J; junction bases left unmatched: 7. This CDR3 is CAISERLAGVHEQFF. The CDR3 nucleotides read TGTGCCATCAGTGAACGGCTAGCGGGAGTACATGAGCAGTTCTTC.

The chain joins TRBV4-3 to TRBJ1-2, with a weak D call TRBD1 (6 bases). The CDR3 consists of 15 residues. CDR1 and CDR2 from the germline V gene are LGHNA and YSLEER. V lost 2 bases and J lost 7, with 17 bases in between. The CDR3 here is CASSQSLGAGSGYTF. DNA for the CDR3: TGCGCCAGCAGCCAAAGTTTGGGGGCTGGTAGTGGCTACACCTTC.

This clone was recorded only once. The chain uses TRBV4-1 and TRBJ2-1; 9 bases agree with TRBD2. The germline V gene encodes CDR1 MGHRA and CDR2 YSYEKL. The CDR3 is made up of 19 amino acids. V shed 0 bases, J shed 6 bases, and the junction held 15 bases outside the gene matches. The CDR3 loop is CASSQEWLGRGGFFNEQFF. DNA for the CDR3: TGCGCCAGCAGCCAAGAATGGCTAGGGCGGGGGGGATTCTTCAATGAGCAGTTCTTC.